This T cell receptor (beta chain) was observed in a study of T cell responses to AZD1222 COVID-19 vaccine. Study-wide findings and caveats: Donors were largely white British and mainly female; clonal diversity was possibly underestimated. Spike-specific TCRs gained breadth and depth after people received two AZD1222 doses.

Clones were read by immunoSEQ multiplex PCR, and TCRdb kept only the in-frame ones, dropping some. The repertoire consists of 100,000 or so clones, with 80% to 90% occurring once and the leading ten covering around 9.6%. On this clone: Its antigen is not known.

This CDR3 is 17 amino acids long. Germline V gene lookup returns CDR1 LGHDT and CDR2 YNNKEL (reference sequence). Between the trimmed V and J ends, which lost 1 base and 0 bases, there was a span of 13 bases. Source: peripheral blood, taken 28 days after the second AZD1222 dose. The rearrangement links TRBV3-1 (or the pseudogene TRBV3-2) to TRBJ1-3; weak D call: TRBD1 (6 bases). The TCR sequence derives from an adult who received the AZD1222 COVID-19 vaccine. The CDR3 reads CASSQVGGTHSGNTIYF. DNA of the CDR3: TGTGCCAGCAGCCAAGTCGGTGGGACACACTCTGGAAACACCATATATTTT.